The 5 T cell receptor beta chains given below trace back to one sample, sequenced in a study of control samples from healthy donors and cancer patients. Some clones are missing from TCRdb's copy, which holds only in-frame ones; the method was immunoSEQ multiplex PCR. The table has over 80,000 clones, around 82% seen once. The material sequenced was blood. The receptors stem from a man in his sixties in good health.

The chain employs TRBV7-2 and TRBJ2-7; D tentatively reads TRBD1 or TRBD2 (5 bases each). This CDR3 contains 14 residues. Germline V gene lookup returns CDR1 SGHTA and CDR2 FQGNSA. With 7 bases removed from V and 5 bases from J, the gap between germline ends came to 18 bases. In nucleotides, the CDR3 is TGTGCCAGCACCTCTACAGCTTTGGGGGACGAGCAGTACTTC. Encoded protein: CASTSTALGDEQYF.

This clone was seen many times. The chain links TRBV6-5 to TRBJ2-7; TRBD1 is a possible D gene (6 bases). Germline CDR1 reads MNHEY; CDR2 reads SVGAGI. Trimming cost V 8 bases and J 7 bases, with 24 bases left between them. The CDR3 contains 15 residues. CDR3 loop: CASGSASTGLGEQYF. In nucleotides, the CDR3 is TGTGCCAGCGGAAGCGCTTCTACAGGGTTGGGTGAGCAGTACTTC.

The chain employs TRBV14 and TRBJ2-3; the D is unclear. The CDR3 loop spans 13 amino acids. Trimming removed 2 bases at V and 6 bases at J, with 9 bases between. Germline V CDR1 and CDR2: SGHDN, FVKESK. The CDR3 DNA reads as TGTGCCAGCAGCCAAACACTATTGGATACGCAGTATTTT. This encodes CASSQTLLDTQYF.

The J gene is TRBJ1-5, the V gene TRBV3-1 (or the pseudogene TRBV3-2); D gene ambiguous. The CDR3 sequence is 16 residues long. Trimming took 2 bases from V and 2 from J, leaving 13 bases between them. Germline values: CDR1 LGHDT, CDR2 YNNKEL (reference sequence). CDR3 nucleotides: TGTGCCAGCAGCCAAAGGGCCGTTGGCCGCAATCAGCCCCAGCATTTT. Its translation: CASSQRAVGRNQPQHF.

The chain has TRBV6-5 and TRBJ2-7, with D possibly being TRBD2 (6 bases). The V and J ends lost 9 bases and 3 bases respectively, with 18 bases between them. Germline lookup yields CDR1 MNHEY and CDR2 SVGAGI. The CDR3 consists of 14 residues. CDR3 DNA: TGTGCCAGTTCCTCCTCGGGGGTTGTCTACGAGCAGTACTTC. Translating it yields CASSSSGVVYEQYF.